This TCR beta chain originates from a study of T cells in Graves' hyperthyroidism and ophthalmopathy. TCR beta CDR3 sequences were amplified from RNA transcripts. First-round RT-PCR of the TCR CDR3 relied on the HTBI primer set. TCRdb re-called the multiplex PCR reads with MiXCR, one entry per CDR3 protein. The repertoire holds a few hundred thousand distinct CDR3 sequences, with approximately 15% as singletons. The trim removed 0 bases at V and 8 bases at J, leaving 8 bases unmatched. CDR3 length: 16 residues. Looked up from germline, CDR1 is KGHSH and CDR2 is LQKENI. Study-level results: The blood repertoire included most of the expanded thyroid clonotypes above 0.001.

This clonotype was seen a handful of times. Its matching antigen is unknown. The definition of stable Graves' hyperthyroidism was no ophthalmopathy progression within 18 months. The TCR was taken from a woman in her twenties or thirties with Graves' hyperthyroidism. The source material was blood. V usage is TRBV18 and J usage is TRBJ2-1; 9 bases agree with TRBD2. The CDR3 DNA sequence: TGTGCCAGCTCACCACCGTCGCTAGCGGGAATCGATGAGCAGTTCTTC. Its protein is CASSPPSLAGIDEQFF. Together with reference TRBV18 and TRBJ2-1, the CDR3 gives the full variable domain: NAGVMQNPRHLVRRRGQEARLRCSPMKGHSHVYWYRQLPEEGLKFMVYLQKENIIDESGMPKERFSAEFPKEGPSILRIQQVVRGDSAAYFCASSPPSLAGIDEQFFGPGTRLTVL.